Sequencing of this TCR beta chain was carried out in a study of response to subunit inactivated influenza vaccine. Regarding the study as a whole: After each seasonal influenza vaccination, few new T cells are recruited, the authors suggested.

The sample holds many counts of this clonotype. The antigen is not known. TCRdb analysed the RT-PCR reads with MiXCR anew, one entry per CDR3 protein. The table includes approximately 520,000 distinct CDR3 sequences, 16% detected once. The CDR3 consists of 13 residues. V was pared by 2 bases and J by 5 bases, with 7 bases between. The receptor was derived from a man between 50 and 69 years old who received an inactivated influenza vaccine. The source material was CD4+ T cells sorted from PBMCs, sampled around 25 months after vaccination. The V call is TRBV12-3 or TRBV12-4, the J call TRBJ1-5; D gene uncertain. The CDR3 spells CASSLLPDQPQHF. CDR3 in DNA: TGTGCCAGCAGTTTACTTCCGGATCAGCCCCAGCATTTT.